The clone carrying this T cell receptor beta chain was recorded only once. Its specificity is not known. The germline V gene encodes CDR1 MDHEN and CDR2 SYDVKM. CDR3 length: 14 amino acids. The V gene lost 4 bases and the J gene lost 3 bases, with 10 bases spanning the gap. The data belong to a study of cytomegalovirus exposure and HLA in healthy donors. Overall study findings and caveats: An ancestry cluster, one associated with Asian ancestry, reportedly showed fewer N-insertions than the 666-donor mean in a later analysis. The authors later found TCR association rates varying by HLA locus, with DRB1 most and HLA-C fewest.

Primers for the PCR totalled 60 Vbeta and 13 Jbeta. TCRdb's table, derived via immunoSEQ multiplex PCR, lists solely in-frame clones and lacks some. The table shows tens of thousands of clones, with 78% occurring only once. Input material: PBMCs. The chain carries TRBV28 and TRBJ1-3, with D perhaps matching TRBD1 (6 bases). The receptor's source is a woman in her 40s in good health and CMV-seropositive. The CDR3 is CASSSDRIGNTIYF. CDR3 coding DNA: TGTGCCAGCAGTTCGGACAGAATTGGAAACACCATATATTTT.